These 9 T cell receptor beta chains originate from one sample sequenced in a study of T cell clonality in common variable immunodeficiency. Here immunoSEQ multiplex PCR was the method, and the copy in TCRdb shows in-frame clones only, minus some. This sample comprises under 50,000 clones, none seen once only. The specimen was peripheral blood mononuclear cells. The source is a person between 18 and 69 years old in good health.

This clone was observed many times. The CDR3 is cut off 3 residues early in the read; its end comes from the germline J gene. V usage is TRBV29-1 and J usage is TRBJ2-7, with D possibly TRBD2 on 5 matching bases. This CDR3 has 13 residues. V lost 5 bases and J lost 5, with 16 bases in between. Germline CDR1 is SQVTM and CDR2 is ANQGSEA. Here the CDR3 reads CSVYGEARNEQYF. CDR3 DNA, as far as it was read: TGCAGCGTTTACGGGGAAGCGAGAAACGAG.

Ten or more counts support this clone. The read halts 3 residues ahead of the CDR3 end, with the missing end drawn from the germline J gene. The rearrangement joins TRBV11-3 to TRBJ1-2, with D hard to call. The germline V gene encodes CDR1 SGHNT and CDR2 YENEEA. This CDR3 spans 11 amino acids. The ends were cut back, 10 bases at V and 2 bases at J, with 8 bases in the middle. The CDR3 loop reads CAIDGNYGYTF. The CDR3 DNA, read in part, is TGTGCCATCGACGGGAACTATGGC.

This clone was seen only a few times. The read ends 3 residues before the CDR3 terminus; that terminus is restored from the germline J gene. The V gene is TRBV7-8, the J gene TRBJ1-2, with 9 bases matching TRBD1. Losses at the gene ends were 5 bases for V and 1 base for J; bases not matched to a gene: 14. Germline CDR1 is SGHVS and CDR2 is FQNEAQ. The CDR3 covers 18 residues. The CDR3 loop is CASSLRPGQGTSNYGYTF. Partial CDR3 DNA: TGTGCCAGCAGCCTTAGACCGGGACAGGGTACAAGTAACTATGGC.

This clone was seen ten or more times. The read halts 3 residues ahead of the CDR3 end, with the missing end drawn from the germline J gene. The chain recombines TRBV30 with TRBJ1-1; D gene uncertain. The CDR3 covers 11 residues. Germline CDR1 reads GTSNPN; CDR2 reads SVGIG (reference sequence). V lost 4 bases, J lost 7 bases, and 10 bases lay in between. The CDR3 bases that were read are TGTGCCTGGACTGGCCCAATTGAA. Translation: CAWTGPIE. The full CDR3 protein reads CAWTGPIEAFF.

At least ten counts were recorded for this clone. The CDR3 end is not reached by the read, which stops 3 residues before it; the germline J gene fills it in. The J gene is TRBJ2-1, the V gene TRBV7-8, with a tentative D call TRBD2 (5 bases). Trimming removed 2 bases at V and 9 bases at J, with 11 bases between. Germline CDR1 reads SGHVS; CDR2 reads FQNEAQ. The length of the CDR3 is 13 residues. The part of the CDR3 DNA that was read is TGTGCCAGCAGCTTATTAGCGTCTCCTGAG. It translates to CASSLLASPE. The entire CDR3 is CASSLLASPEQFF.

This clone has a count of ten or more. The missing CDR3 end, 3 residues past where the read stops, is filled in from the germline J gene. The chain couples TRBV18 to TRBJ2-7; 8 bases fit TRBD1. This CDR3 spans 14 amino acids. Germline V lookup: CDR1 KGHSH, CDR2 LQKENI. V was pared by 2 bases and J by 4 bases, with 4 bases of the junction left unmatched. The CDR3 protein is CASSPEQGGYEQYF. The DNA read from the CDR3 is TGTGCCAGCTCACCAGAACAGGGGGGATACGAG.

This clone was observed at least ten times. The missing CDR3 end, 3 residues past where the read stops, is filled in from the germline J gene. This chain uses TRBV5-1 with TRBJ1-5; 9 bases map to TRBD1. This CDR3 has 16 amino acids. The V segment lost 0 bases and the J segment 0 bases; nucleotides outside the gene matches: 1. Per germline, CDR1 SGHRS and CDR2 YFSETQ. CDR3 region: CASSLGTGDSNQPQHF. CDR3 DNA (partial): TGCGCCAGCAGCTTGGGGACAGGGGATAGCAATCAGCCC.

This clone has ten or more counts. Incomplete CDR3 DNA: TGTGCCTGGAGCGTAGACAGGGGGCCCTACAATGAG. Encoded protein: CAWSVDRGPYNE. The CDR3 reads in full as CAWSVDRGPYNEQFF. V and J are TRBV30 and TRBJ2-1; 10 bases align to TRBD1. The CDR3 extends 3 residues past the end of the read, so its final part is completed from the germline J gene. V was clipped by 3 bases and J by 2 bases; unmatched bases: 4. This CDR3 is built from 15 residues. Germline V gives CDR1 GTSNPN, CDR2 SVGIG (reference sequence).

This clone appeared many times. The CDR3 end is not reached by the read, which stops 3 residues before it; the germline J gene fills it in. The V call is TRBV30, the J call TRBJ2-3; TRBD1 matches 7 bases. After removal of 0 bases from V and 5 bases from J, the junction contained 5 bases not matched to a gene. The CDR3 spans 14 residues. The germline gives CDR1 GTSNPN, CDR2 SVGIG (reference sequence). CDR3 bases read: TGTGCCTGGAGTGTCCGAGGGGGCGAAGATACG. Translating it yields CAWSVRGGEDT. The CDR3 as a whole reads CAWSVRGGEDTQYF. Drawing the rest from reference TRBV30 and TRBJ2-3, the complete variable domain is SQTIHQWPATLVQPVGSPLSLECTVEGTSNPNLYWYRQAAGRGLQLLFYSVGIGQISSEVPQNLSASRPQDRQFILSSKKLLLSDSGFYLCAWSVRGGEDTQYFGPGTRLTVL.